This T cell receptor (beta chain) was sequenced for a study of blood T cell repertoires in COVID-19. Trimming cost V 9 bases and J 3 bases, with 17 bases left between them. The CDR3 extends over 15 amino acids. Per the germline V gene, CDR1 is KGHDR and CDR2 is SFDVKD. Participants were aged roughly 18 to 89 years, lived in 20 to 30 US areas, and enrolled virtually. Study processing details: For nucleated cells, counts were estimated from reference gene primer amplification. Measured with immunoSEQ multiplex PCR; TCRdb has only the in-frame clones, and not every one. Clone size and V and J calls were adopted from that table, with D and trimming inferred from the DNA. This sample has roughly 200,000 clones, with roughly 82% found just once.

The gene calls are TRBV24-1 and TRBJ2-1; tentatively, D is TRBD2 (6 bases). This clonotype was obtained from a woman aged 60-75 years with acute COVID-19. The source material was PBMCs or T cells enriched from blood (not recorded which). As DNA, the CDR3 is TGTGCCACCTCCTCCCCCGGGGACTTCTACAATGAGCAGTTCTTC. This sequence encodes CATSSPGDFYNEQFF.